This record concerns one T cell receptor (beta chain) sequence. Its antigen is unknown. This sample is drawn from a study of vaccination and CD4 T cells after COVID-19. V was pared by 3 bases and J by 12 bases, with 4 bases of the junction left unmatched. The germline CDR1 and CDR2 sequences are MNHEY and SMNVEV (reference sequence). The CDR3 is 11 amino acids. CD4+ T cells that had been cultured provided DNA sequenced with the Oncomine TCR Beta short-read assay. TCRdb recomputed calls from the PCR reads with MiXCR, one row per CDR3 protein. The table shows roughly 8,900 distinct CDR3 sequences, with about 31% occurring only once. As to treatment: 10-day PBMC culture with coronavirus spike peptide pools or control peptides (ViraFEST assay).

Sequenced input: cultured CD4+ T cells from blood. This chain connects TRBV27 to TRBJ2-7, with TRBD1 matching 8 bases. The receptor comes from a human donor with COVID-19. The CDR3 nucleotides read TGTGCCAGCAGTTTCCAGGACAGGGCGTACTTC. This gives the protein CASSFQDRAYF.